This TCR beta chain was recovered during a study of Ad26.COV2.S vaccination and SARS-CoV-2 variants. Study background: Participants got Ad26.COV2.S intramuscularly, once or twice 56 days apart. Study-wide points: Spike-specific TCR breadth was greater in vaccine than placebo recipients. In vaccinated individuals, spike-specific CD8+ and CD4+ T cell responses reportedly displayed substantial breadth. Non-spike TCR breadth showed similarity between vaccine and placebo recipients.

Germline values: CDR1 SGHNT, CDR2 YYREEE (reference sequence). CDR3 length: 16 residues. Trimming stripped 0 bases from V and 7 bases from J, with 14 bases between. As concerns this clone: Its antigen is currently unknown.

Treatment: around 19 received Ad26.COV2.S at low or high dose, single or two shots; 5 received placebo; per-sample allocation not given. Day 63 following the first vaccine or placebo injection was when the samples were taken. Sequencing was performed with immunoSEQ multiplex PCR; in TCRdb, only in-frame clones are kept and a portion is missing. The data hold some 250,000 clones, with 88% observed a single time. The chain employs TRBV5-4 and TRBJ1-6; perhaps TRBD1 as D (5 bases). The sequencing here drew on peripheral blood, taken in a trial of Ad26.COV2.S vaccine versus placebo. This clonotype was sampled from a person aged 18-60 years who received the Ad26.COV2.S COVID-19 vaccine or a placebo. CDR3 residues: CASSLGGARRNSPLHF. The CDR3 coding sequence is TGTGCCAGCAGCTTGGGGGGCGCCAGGAGAAATTCACCCCTCCACTTT.